This TCR beta chain was recovered during a study of T cell responses to AZD1222 COVID-19 vaccine (dated by TCRdb to the early 2020s). Looking at the study overall: AZD1222 recipients whose second dose came at about 4 weeks and those whose second dose came at about 12 weeks were combined into one group, since spike-specific TCR depth and breadth did not differ between the two schedules. TCR sequencing covered more than 230 trial participants: roughly 200 given two doses of AZD1222 and 26 given two doses of MenACWY control vaccine. Enrollment into the trials was organized by age into subgroups of 18-55, 56-69 and 70-plus years, and those subgroups contained about 150, 27 and 61 TCR-sequenced participants, respectively. General conclusions and limits of the study: Epitopes outside the regions mutated in the B.1.351 and B.1.1.7 variants were reportedly recognized by nearly half of the unique spike-specific TCRs. In the small 56-69-year group, the increase in depth fell short of significance, most likely because of low power. Most participants were white British and females outnumbered males, and the authors suggested that clonal diversity may have been underestimated. A significant rise in spike-specific TCR breadth and depth was observed after two AZD1222 doses relative to day 0 and relative to MenACWY recipients. Conclusions about previously exposed vaccinees were limited because only a handful of AZD1222 recipients were SARS-CoV-2 seropositive at baseline. CD4 TCRs associated with the vaccine covered the entire spike protein, and the dominant responses were in regions 160-218 and 743-854. No day 14 peak-response samples were available, so repertoires were characterized only after the peak T cell response.

The CDR3 regions of human TCRbeta chains were subjected to immunosequencing. The study's processing was this. TCRs in the repertoires were matched against a reference library of SARS-CoV-2-specific TCRs that had been generated with the MIRA antigen-specificity platform. Breadth meant the fraction of unique TCRs that were SARS-CoV-2-associated, whereas depth meant the fraction of total T cells that were SARS-CoV-2-associated. Using the MIRA data, every spike-specific TCR was mapped to the spike region that the TCR reacted to and assigned to either a CD4 or a CD8 class. Log10-transformed breadth and depth values were compared by one-way ANOVA with Sidak's multiple comparisons tests. Drawn from immuneACCESS, this table holds only the in-frame rearrangements with V and J called that TCRdb kept. Clones are partly lost; checked studies trace under half to an unresolved V gene and leave the rest unexplained. That table furnishes V, J and clone size, whereas the DNA furnished D and trimming. For this sample the table gives roughly 150,000 clones, of which approximately 90% were detected only once. Together, the top ten hold more than 1.1% of the sample.

For CDR1 and CDR2, the germline V gene lists SGHTA and FQGNSA. The CDR3 covers 15 residues, taking in both the cysteine and the phenylalanine. The DNA shown is the 45-base CDR3, in frame from base 1. Trimming at the junction amounts to 1 base on V and 1 base on J, and the germline ends lie 10 bases apart. On this clone: The antigen it recognizes is unknown. Per-nucleotide qualities are absent, and no much larger clonotype sits a single base away.

The time point label here, explained by the study, means: baseline before first vaccination. Vaccinee samples were obtained from the UK trials COV001 and COV002, which included a single-blind randomized controlled phase 2/3 trial of AZD1222 (ChAdOx1 nCoV-19) in healthy adults. For TCRbeta chain sequencing, PBMC samples from trial participants were taken at day 0 and at day 28 after the second dose. The sequence links TRBV7-2 to TRBJ2-5, with TRBD2 perhaps the D gene, on 6 matching bases. The material sequenced was peripheral blood, taken on day 0 of AZD1222 vaccination. The sequence was obtained from an adult in good health. The sequenced DNA is TGTGCCAGCAGCTTAGGAGCAGCGGGCCAAGAGACCCAGTACTTC. Its coded protein is CASSLGAAGQETQYF.